This TCR beta chain was obtained from a study of human T cells and chemical hapten exposure (dated by TCRdb to the early 2020s). Regarding the complete study: For sensitization, 2% DPC in acetone was applied to a roughly 2 cm by roughly 2 cm area of upper inner arm skin. Under 30 alopecia patients gave blood for TCR sequencing at one to four time points (pre-sensitization, 2, 6 and 24 weeks). The study tracked peripheral blood TCR repertoire changes in vivo during primary and secondary sensitization to the hapten diphenylcyclopropenone (DPC) in alopecia patients. Patch testing was done on the upper back using Finn chambers containing 0.01% DPC, and results were scored after 6 days according to International Contact Dermatitis Research Group standards. Weekly therapeutic DPC doses were additionally applied to the scalp of patients throughout the roughly 23-week study period. Patient blood was sampled pre-sensitization (week 0) and at 2, 6 and about 24 weeks after DPC sensitization. Most of the patients in the cohort were female, and the cohort covered alopecia areata with under or over 50% scalp involvement, alopecia totalis and alopecia universalis. The libraries were sequenced as a pool, and the TCR yield per sample differed mostly because of small variations in library volumes within the pool. Paper-wide results and their limitations: Significantly more large CDR3 similarity clusters were formed by expanded TCRs than by pre-sensitization or healthy control sets, consistent with antigen-driven responses. The number of TCRs above 1 in 1000 frequency did not change with DPC sensitization; there was no evidence of global repertoire structure alterations. Repeated subsampling changed both the strength of the expansion versus patch-test correlation and the threshold at which that correlation became significant. Alopecia, a presumed autoimmune disease, was present in all patients, so the immune response of the patients might differ from that of healthy individuals. Patch test score correlated positively with the number of PT1 expanded TCRs, reaching significance at thresholds 8, 16 and 32 but not at 4.

The library was made by RACE. This sample was sequenced with a NextSeq 500. Library preparation attached unique molecular identifiers to individual cDNA molecules for quantitative, reproducible TCR counting. Both TCR alpha and TCR beta chains were sequenced from each blood RNA sample. The authors processed their data as follows. Samples had a median of 95,638 TCRs, with a range from about 23,224 to 750,000. V, J and CDR3 annotation of the TCR reads was carried out using the Decombinator software suite. Every sample was subsampled to the same number of TCRs (28,000) for the PS versus PT1 abundance plots. TCRs were defined as expanded if absent before sensitization and observed at least eight times at the 2-week time point. The public reads were run again by TCRdb, first through fastp at Q25 and then through MiXCR, and only productive beta chains were kept. A single entry per CDR3 protein holds the most common genes and DNA from its merged rows. Clone size and V and J calls follow TCRdb, not the original study. Present in this sample are 340,000 or so distinct CDR3 sequences, 6% to 8.5% of which were seen just once. The top ten clones comprise approximately 8.9% of the sample.

The sample's time point, from its label and the paper: patch test 1, 2 weeks after DPC sensitization. Reading the label with the study, this specimen's treatment or condition is: therapeutic diphenylcyclopropenone sensitization with weekly scalp DPC. At every patch-test visit, the blood draw took place before the patch test was put on. Patients were considered eligible if aged 18 to 70, diagnosed with alopecia and deemed suitable for DPC therapy, and patients were excluded if pregnant. Total RNA was extracted from unfractionated whole blood that had been collected in Tempus Blood RNA tubes. This clonotype was counted once. What antigen it recognizes has not been identified. No much larger clonotype is one base removed from it; base qualities were not supplied. A read on its own is weak evidence. Including cysteine and phenylalanine, the CDR3 has 14 amino acids. The kept DNA is CDR3 alone, 42 bases in frame from the first base. The junction shows trimming of 1 base on V and 6 bases on J, and the gene matches do not reach 3 bases of it. Taken from the germline V gene, the CDR1 and CDR2 loops are MDHEN and SYDVKM.

The chain is assembled from TRBV28 and TRBJ2-3; TRBD2 lines up with 8 middle nucleotides. This TCR derives from a woman under 30 with alopecia areata. Some clones in this sample may be carry-over from other donors' samples. Sequenced here: whole blood, sampled in connection with sensitization to the hapten diphenylcyclopropenone (DPC). The CDR3 loop reads CASSLLVAGDTQYF. The bases read TGTGCCAGCAGTTTATTGGTAGCGGGGGATACGCAGTATTTT.